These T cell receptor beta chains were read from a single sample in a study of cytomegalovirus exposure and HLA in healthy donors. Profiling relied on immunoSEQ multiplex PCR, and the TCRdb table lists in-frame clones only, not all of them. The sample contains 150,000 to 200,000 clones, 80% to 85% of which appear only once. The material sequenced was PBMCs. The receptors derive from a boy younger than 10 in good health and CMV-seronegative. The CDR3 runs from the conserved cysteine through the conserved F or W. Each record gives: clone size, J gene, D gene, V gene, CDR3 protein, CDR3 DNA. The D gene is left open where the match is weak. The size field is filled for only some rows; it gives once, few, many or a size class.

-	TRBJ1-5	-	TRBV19	CASSTPSRASNQPQHF	TGTGCCAGTTCCACCCCCAGCAGGGCTAGCAATCAGCCCCAGCATTTT
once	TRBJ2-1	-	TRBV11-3	CASSPLASSNEQFF	TGTGCCAGCAGCCCCCTTGCTAGCTCAAATGAGCAGTTCTTC
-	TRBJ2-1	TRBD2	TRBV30	CAWSVTSGGYNEQFF	TGTGCCTGGAGTGTAACTAGCGGGGGATACAATGAGCAGTTCTTC
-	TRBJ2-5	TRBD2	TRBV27	CASSRTSGGGQETQYF	TGTGCCAGCAGTCGGACTAGCGGGGGGGGGCAAGAGACCCAGTACTTC
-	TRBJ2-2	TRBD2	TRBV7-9	CASLSLAGTGELFF	TGTGCCAGCCTATCTCTAGCGGGAACCGGGGAGCTGTTTTTT
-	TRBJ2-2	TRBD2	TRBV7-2	CAAGLAGAGTGELFF	TGTGCCGCGGGACTAGCGGGAGCGGGCACCGGGGAGCTGTTTTTT
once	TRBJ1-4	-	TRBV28	CASSSPPSATNEKLFF	TGTGCCAGCAGTTCCCCCCCGTCTGCAACTAATGAAAAACTGTTTTTT
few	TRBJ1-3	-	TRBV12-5	CASGLSGGGTIYF	TGTGCTAGTGGTTTGTCGGGGGGAGGCACCATATATTTT
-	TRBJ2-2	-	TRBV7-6	CASSRGGVTGELFF	TGTGCCAGCAGCCGAGGGGGGGTCACCGGGGAGCTGTTTTTT
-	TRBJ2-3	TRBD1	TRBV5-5	CASTRTGGRADTQYF	TGTGCCAGCACCCGGACAGGGGGTCGTGCGGATACGCAGTATTTT
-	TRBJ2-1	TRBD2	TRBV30	CAWTVPGTSGNEQFF	TGTGCCTGGACTGTACCTGGGACTAGCGGCAATGAGCAGTTCTTC
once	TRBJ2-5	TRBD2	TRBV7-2	CASSFRGGSGSLETQYF	TGTGCCAGCAGCTTCCGGGGTGGTAGCGGGAGTTTAGAGACCCAGTACTTC
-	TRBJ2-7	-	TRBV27	CASSPSNGPYEQYF	TGTGCCAGCAGCCCTAGTAACGGCCCCTACGAGCAGTACTTC
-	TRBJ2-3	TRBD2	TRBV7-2	CASSLAQRGGIDTQYF	TGTGCCAGCAGCTTAGCCCAGCGGGGGGGCATAGATACGCAGTATTTT
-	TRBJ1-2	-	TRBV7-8	CASSPMTEGYGYTF	TGTGCCAGCAGCCCCATGACGGAGGGATACGGCTACACCTTC
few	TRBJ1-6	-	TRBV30	CAWSIQGFRSPLHF	TGTGCCTGGAGTATACAGGGTTTTCGTTCACCCCTCCACTTT
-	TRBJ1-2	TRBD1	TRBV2	CAGTHTRTGGGYGYTF	TGTGCCGGCACCCACACTAGGACAGGGGGAGGCTATGGCTACACCTTC
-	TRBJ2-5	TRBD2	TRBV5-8	CASSLGLAGLQETQYF	TGTGCCAGCAGCTTGGGGTTAGCGGGGTTACAAGAGACCCAGTACTTC
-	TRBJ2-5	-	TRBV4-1	CASSQGLANQETQYF	TGCGCCAGCAGCCAAGGACTCGCCAATCAAGAGACCCAGTACTTC
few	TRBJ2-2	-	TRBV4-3	CASSQDFAGELFF	TGCGCCAGCAGCCAAGATTTCGCCGGGGAGCTGTTTTTT
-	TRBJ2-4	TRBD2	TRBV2	CASSEASGRSKNIQYF	TGTGCCAGCAGTGAAGCCAGCGGGAGGTCGAAAAACATTCAGTACTTC
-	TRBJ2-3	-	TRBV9	CASSGGEIHTQYF	TGTGCCAGCAGCGGTGGGGAGATACACACGCAGTATTTT
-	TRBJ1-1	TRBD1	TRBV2	CASSFELGTGNTEAFF	TGTGCCAGCAGTTTCGAATTAGGGACAGGGAATACTGAAGCTTTCTTT
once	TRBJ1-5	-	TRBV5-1	CASSLAFVFQPQHF	TGCGCCAGCAGCTTGGCATTTGTTTTTCAGCCCCAGCATTTT
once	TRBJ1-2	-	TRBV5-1	CASSLEQEMMSYTF	TGCGCCAGCAGCTTGGAACAGGAGATGATGAGCTACACCTTC
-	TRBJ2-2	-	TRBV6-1	CASSALPQGMVPGELFF	TGTGCCAGCAGTGCCCTCCCCCAGGGGATGGTTCCCGGGGAGCTGTTTTTT
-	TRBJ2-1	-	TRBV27	CASSFRVADEQFF	TGTGCCAGCAGTTTTAGAGTGGCGGATGAGCAGTTCTTC
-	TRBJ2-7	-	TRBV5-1	CASSHDTGYEQYF	TGCGCCAGCAGCCATGACACAGGGTACGAGCAGTACTTC
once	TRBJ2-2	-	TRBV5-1	CASIEGEKAGELFF	TGCGCCAGCATAGAGGGAGAAAAAGCCGGGGAGCTGTTTTTT
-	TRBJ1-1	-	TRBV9	CASSASGLNTEAFF	TGTGCCAGCAGCGCTTCAGGTTTGAACACTGAAGCTTTCTTT
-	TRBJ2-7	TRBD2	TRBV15	CATSRREGSYEQYF	TGTGCCACCAGCAGACGGGAGGGCTCCTACGAGCAGTACTTC
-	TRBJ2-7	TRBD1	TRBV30	CAWSDRGSYEQYF	TGTGCCTGGAGCGACAGGGGGAGTTACGAGCAGTACTTC
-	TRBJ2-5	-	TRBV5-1	CASSLAGFGETQYF	TGCGCCAGCAGCTTGGCCGGGTTTGGAGAGACCCAGTACTTC
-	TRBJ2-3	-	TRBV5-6	CASSGDTRVGTDTQYF	TGTGCCAGCAGCGGCGACACCAGGGTGGGCACAGATACGCAGTATTTT
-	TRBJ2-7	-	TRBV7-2	CASSSLIREPHEQYF	TGTGCCAGCAGCTCCCTTATCCGGGAGCCCCACGAGCAGTACTTC
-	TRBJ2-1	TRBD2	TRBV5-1	CASNPRAGGGGTNEQFF	TGCGCCAGCAACCCACGGGCTGGCGGGGGGGGAACCAATGAGCAGTTCTTC
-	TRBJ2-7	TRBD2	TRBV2	CASSDPREGSEQYF	TGTGCCAGCAGTGATCCCCGGGAGGGCTCCGAGCAGTACTTC
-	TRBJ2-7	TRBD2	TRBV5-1	CASSWTSGASYEQYF	TGCGCCAGCAGCTGGACTAGCGGAGCCTCCTACGAGCAGTACTTC
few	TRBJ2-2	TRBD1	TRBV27	CASSNRGLGELFF	TGTGCCAGCAGTAACAGGGGGCTCGGGGAGCTGTTTTTT
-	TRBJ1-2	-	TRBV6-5	CASSYSARGVDGYTF	TGTGCCAGCAGTTACTCGGCACGGGGAGTAGACGGCTACACCTTC
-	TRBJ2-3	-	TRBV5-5	CASSQETDTQYF	TGTGCCAGCAGCCAAGAGACAGATACGCAGTATTTT
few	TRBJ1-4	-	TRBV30	CAWSQNEKLFF	TGTGCCTGGAGTCAAAATGAAAAACTGTTTTTT
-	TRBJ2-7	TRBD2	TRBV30	CAWGLGLAGVYEQYF	TGTGCCTGGGGCCTGGGACTAGCGGGAGTTTACGAGCAGTACTTC
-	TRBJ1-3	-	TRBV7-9	CASSDRQDRDTIYF	TGTGCCAGCAGCGACCGACAGGATCGGGACACCATATATTTT
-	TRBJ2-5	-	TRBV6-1	CASPGTPSQETQYF	TGTGCCAGCCCCGGGACACCCTCCCAAGAGACCCAGTACTTC